This T cell receptor beta chain was identified in a study of blood T cell repertoires in COVID-19. Study-wide background: The samples span acute and convalescent COVID-19 from the United States, Italy and Spain.

Germline V lookup: CDR1 SGHNT, CDR2 YYREEE (reference sequence). The CDR3 contains 14 residues. The V gene lost 2 bases and the J gene lost 4 bases, with 13 bases spanning the gap. Per the original methods: Nucleated cell counts were estimated from reference gene primer amplification. TCRdb's table, derived via immunoSEQ multiplex PCR, lists solely in-frame clones and lacks some. D and trimming were read from the DNA, whereas the V and J calls and clone size are those reported in that table. The repertoire has some 310,000 clones, roughly 91% of them found once; the top ten carry 1%. This receptor was identified in a man aged 45-65 years with active or convalescent COVID-19. The chain is built from TRBV5-4 and TRBJ2-7; D gene uncertain. The sequenced sample consisted of peripheral blood. CDR3 sequence (DNA): TGTGCCAGCAGCTTCCGCGACGGCGGATACGAGCAGTACTTC. The encoded protein is CASSFRDGGYEQYF.